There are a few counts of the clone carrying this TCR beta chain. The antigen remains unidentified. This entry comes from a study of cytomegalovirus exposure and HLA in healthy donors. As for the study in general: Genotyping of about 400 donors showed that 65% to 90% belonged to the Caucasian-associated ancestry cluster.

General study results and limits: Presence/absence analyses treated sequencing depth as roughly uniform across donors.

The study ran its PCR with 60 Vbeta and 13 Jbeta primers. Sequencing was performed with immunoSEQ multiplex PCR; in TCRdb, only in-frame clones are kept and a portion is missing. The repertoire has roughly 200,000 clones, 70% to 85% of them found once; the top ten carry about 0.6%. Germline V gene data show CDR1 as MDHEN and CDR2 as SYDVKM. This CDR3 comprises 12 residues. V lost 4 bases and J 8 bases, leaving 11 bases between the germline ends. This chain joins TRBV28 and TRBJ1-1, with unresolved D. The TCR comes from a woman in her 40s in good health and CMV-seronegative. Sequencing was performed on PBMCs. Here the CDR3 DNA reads TGTGCCAGCAGTTCCAAGACACGGGAAGCTTTCTTT. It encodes CASSSKTREAFF.